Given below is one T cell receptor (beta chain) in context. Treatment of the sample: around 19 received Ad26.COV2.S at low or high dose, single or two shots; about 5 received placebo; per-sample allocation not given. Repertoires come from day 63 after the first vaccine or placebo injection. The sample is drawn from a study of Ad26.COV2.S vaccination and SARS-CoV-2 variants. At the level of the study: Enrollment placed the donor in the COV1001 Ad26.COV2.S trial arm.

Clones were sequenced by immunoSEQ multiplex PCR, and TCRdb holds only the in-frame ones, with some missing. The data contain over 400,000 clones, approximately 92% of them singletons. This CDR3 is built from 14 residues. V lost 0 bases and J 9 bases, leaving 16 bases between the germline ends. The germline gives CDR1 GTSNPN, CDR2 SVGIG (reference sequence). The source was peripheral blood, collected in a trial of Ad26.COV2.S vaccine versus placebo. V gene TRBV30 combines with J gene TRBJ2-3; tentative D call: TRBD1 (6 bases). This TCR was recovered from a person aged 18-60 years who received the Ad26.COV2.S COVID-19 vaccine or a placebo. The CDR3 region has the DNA TGTGCCTGGAGTGTACAGGGCGGCTCAGGAACGCAGTATTTT. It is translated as CAWSVQGGSGTQYF.